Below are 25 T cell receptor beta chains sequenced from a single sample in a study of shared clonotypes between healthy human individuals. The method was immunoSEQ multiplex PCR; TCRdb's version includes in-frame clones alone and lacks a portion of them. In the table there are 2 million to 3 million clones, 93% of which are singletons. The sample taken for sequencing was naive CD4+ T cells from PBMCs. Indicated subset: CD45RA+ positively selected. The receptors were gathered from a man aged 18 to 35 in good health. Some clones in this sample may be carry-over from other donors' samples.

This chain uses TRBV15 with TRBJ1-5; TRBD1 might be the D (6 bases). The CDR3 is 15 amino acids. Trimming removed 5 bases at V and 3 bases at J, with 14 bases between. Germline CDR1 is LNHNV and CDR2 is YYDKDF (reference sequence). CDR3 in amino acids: CATSLSNRDNQPQHF. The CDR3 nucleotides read TGTGCCACCAGCCTGTCGAACAGGGACAATCAGCCCCAGCATTTT.

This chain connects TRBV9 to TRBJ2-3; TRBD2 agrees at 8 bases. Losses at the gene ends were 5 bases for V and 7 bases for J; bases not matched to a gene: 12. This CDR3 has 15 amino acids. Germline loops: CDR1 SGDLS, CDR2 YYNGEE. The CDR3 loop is CASSVTSTSVNTQYF. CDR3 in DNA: TGTGCCAGCAGTGTTACCTCGACTAGCGTCAATACGCAGTATTTT.

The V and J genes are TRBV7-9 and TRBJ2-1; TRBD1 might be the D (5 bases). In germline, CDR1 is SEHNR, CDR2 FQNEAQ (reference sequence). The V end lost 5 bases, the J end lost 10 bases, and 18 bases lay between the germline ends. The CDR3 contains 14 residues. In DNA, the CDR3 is TGTGCCAGCAGCCCTAGGGGTGACAGCGAAGAGCAGTTCTTC. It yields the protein CASSPRGDSEEQFF.

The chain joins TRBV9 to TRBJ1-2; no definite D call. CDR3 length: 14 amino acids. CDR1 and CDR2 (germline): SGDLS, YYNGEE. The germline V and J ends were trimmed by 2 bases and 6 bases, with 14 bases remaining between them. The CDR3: CASSVGVGGDGYTF. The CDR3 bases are TGTGCCAGCAGCGTGGGAGTTGGCGGGGATGGCTACACCTTC.

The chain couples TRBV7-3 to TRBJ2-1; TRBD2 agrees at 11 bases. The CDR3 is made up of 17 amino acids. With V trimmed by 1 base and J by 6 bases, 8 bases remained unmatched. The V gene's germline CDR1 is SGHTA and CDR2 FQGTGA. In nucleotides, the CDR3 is TGTGCCAGCAGCTTAAATCCCGGGACTAGCGGCGTCAATGAGCAGTTCTTC. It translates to CASSLNPGTSGVNEQFF.

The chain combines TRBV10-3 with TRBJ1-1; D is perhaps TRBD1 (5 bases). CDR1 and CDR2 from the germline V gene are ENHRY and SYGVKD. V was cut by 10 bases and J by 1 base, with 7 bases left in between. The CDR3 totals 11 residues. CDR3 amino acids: CATQGNTEAFF. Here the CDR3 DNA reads TGTGCCACCCAGGGGAACACTGAAGCTTTCTTT.

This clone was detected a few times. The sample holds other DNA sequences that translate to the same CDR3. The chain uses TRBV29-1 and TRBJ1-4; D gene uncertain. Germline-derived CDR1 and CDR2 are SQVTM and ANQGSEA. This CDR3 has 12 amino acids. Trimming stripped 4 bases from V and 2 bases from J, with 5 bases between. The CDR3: CSVGRTNEKLFF. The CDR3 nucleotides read TGCAGCGTTGGCCGGACTAATGAAAAACTGTTTTTT.

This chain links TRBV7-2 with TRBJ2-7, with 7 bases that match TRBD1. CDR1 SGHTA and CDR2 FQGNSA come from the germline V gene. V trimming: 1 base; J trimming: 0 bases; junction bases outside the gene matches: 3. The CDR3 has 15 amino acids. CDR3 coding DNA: TGTGCCAGCAGCTTAGTCCGGGACAGCTCCTACGAGCAGTACTTC. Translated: CASSLVRDSSYEQYF.

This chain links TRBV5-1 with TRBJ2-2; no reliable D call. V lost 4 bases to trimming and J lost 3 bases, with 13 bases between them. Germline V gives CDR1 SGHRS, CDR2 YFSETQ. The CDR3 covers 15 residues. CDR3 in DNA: TGCGCCAGCAGCCCGCTTAGTGGGGACACCGGGGAGCTGTTTTTT. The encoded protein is CASSPLSGDTGELFF.

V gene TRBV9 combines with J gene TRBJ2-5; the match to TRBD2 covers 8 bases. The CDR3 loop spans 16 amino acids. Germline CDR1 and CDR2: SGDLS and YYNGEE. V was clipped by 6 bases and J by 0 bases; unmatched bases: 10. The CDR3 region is CASNKGGLANQETQYF. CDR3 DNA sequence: TGTGCCAGCAACAAAGGTGGACTAGCTAACCAAGAGACCCAGTACTTC.

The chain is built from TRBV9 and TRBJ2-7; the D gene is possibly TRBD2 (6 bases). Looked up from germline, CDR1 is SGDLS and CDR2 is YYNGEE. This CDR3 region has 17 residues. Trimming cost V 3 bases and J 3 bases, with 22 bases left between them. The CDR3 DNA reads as TGTGCCAGCAGCGCCTCGGAGGGTAGCGTGAAGTTCTACGAGCAGTACTTC. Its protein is CASSASEGSVKFYEQYF.

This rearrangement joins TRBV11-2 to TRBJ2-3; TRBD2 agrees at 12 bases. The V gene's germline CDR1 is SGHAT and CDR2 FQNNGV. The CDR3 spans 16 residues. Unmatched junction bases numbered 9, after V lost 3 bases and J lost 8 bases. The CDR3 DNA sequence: TGTGCCAGCAGCTTGCGACTAGCGGGAGACCGCGGTACGCAGTATTTT. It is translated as CASSLRLAGDRGTQYF. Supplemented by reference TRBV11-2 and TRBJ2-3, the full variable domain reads EAGVAQSPRYKIIEKRQSVAFWCNPISGHATLYWYQQILGQGPKLLIQFQNNGVVDDSQLPKDRFSAERLKGVDSTLKIQPAKLEDSAVYLCASSLRLAGDRGTQYFGPGTRLTVL.

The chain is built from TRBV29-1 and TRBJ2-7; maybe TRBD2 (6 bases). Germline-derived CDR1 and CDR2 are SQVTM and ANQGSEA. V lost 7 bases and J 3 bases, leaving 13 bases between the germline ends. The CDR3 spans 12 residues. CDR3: CSAARGNYEQYF. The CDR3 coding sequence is TGCAGCGCCGCCCGGGGGAACTACGAGCAGTACTTC.

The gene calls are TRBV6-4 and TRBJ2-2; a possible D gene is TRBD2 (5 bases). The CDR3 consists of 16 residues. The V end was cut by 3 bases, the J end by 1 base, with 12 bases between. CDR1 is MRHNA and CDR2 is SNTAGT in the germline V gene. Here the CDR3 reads CASSEQSGKNTGELFF. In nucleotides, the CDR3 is TGTGCCAGCAGTGAACAGTCGGGGAAGAACACCGGGGAGCTGTTTTTT.

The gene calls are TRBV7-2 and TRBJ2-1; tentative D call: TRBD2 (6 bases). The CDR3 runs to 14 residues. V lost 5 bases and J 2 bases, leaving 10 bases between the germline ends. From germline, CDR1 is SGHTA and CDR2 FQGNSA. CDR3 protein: CASSGRETYNEQFF. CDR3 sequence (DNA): TGTGCCAGCAGCGGGCGGGAAACCTACAATGAGCAGTTCTTC.

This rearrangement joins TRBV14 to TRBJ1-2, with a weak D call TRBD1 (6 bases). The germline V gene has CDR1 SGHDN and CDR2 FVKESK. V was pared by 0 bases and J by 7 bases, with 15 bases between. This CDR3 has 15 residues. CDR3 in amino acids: CASSQDWVGGIGYTF. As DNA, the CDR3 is TGTGCCAGCAGCCAAGATTGGGTCGGGGGCATTGGCTACACCTTC.

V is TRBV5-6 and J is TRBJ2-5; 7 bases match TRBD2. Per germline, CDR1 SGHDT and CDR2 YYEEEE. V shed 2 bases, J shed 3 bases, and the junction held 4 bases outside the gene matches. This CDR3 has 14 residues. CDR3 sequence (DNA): TGTGCCAGCAGCTTTTCAGGGAGGGAAGAGACCCAGTACTTC. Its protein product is CASSFSGREETQYF.

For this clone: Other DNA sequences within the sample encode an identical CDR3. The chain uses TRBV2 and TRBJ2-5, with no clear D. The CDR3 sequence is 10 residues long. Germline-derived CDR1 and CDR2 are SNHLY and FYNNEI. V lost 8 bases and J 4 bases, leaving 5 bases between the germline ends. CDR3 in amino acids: CASFGETQYF. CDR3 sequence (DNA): TGTGCCAGCTTCGGAGAGACCCAGTACTTC.

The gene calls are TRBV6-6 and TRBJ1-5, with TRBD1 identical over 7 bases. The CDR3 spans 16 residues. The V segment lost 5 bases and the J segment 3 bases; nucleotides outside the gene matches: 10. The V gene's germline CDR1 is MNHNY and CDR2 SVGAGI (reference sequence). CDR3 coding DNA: TGTGCCAGCAGTCGCTACCCTGACAGGGACAATCAGCCCCAGCATTTT. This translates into CASSRYPDRDNQPQHF.

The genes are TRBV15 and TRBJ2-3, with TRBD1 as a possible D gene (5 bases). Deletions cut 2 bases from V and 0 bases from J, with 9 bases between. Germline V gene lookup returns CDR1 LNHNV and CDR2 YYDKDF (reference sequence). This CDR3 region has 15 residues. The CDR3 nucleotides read TGTGCCACCAGCAGACAGGGTGCTAGCACAGATACGCAGTATTTT. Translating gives CATSRQGASTDTQYF.

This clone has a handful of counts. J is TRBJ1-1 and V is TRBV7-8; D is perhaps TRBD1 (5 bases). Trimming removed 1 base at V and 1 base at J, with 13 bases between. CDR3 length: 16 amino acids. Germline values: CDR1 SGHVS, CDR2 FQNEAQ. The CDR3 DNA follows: TGTGCCAGCAGCTTAGTCAACACCAGGGCGAACACTGAAGCTTTCTTT. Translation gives CASSLVNTRANTEAFF.

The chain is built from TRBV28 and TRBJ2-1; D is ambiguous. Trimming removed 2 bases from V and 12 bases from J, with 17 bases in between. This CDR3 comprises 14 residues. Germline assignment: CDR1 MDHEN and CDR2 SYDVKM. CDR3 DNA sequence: TGTGCCAGCAGTTTACCGTCCGACCTGACCCCGCAGTTCTTC. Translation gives CASSLPSDLTPQFF.

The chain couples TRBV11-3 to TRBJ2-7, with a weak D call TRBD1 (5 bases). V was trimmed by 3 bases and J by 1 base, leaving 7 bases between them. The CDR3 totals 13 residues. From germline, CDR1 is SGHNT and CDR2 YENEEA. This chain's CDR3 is CASSFAGSYEQYF. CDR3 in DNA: TGTGCCAGCAGCTTTGCAGGGTCCTACGAGCAGTACTTC.

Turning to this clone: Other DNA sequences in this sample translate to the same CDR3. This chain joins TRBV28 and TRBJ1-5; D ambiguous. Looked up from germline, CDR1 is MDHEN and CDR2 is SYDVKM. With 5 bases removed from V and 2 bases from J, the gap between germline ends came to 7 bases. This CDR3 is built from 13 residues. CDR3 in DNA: TGTGCCAGCAGTCCCCCCGGCAATCAGCCCCAGCATTTT. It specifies CASSPPGNQPQHF. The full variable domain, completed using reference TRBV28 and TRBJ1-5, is DVKVTQSSRYLVKRTGEKVFLECVQDMDHENMFWYRQDPGLGLRLIYFSYDVKMKEKGDIPEGYSVSREKKERFSLILESASTNQTSMYLCASSPPGNQPQHFGDGTRLSIL.

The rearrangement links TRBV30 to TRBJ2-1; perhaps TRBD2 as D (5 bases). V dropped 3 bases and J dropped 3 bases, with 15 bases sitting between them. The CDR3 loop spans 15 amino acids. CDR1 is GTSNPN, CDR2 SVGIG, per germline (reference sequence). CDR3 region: CAWRKGVFSYNEQFF. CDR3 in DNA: TGTGCCTGGAGAAAGGGAGTTTTTAGCTACAATGAGCAGTTCTTC. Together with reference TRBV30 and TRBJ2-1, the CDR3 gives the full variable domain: SQTIHQWPATLVQPVGSPLSLECTVEGTSNPNLYWYRQAAGRGLQLLFYSVGIGQISSEVPQNLSASRPQDRQFILSSKKLLLSDSGFYLCAWRKGVFSYNEQFFGPGTRLTVL.